The rows below give T cell receptor beta chains drawn from one sample of a study of T cells in Graves' hyperthyroidism and ophthalmopathy. One entry per CDR3 protein, called by TCRdb with MiXCR from the multiplex PCR reads. The sample contains some 720,000 distinct CDR3 sequences, approximately 16% of which appear only once. Sequenced material: blood. Receptor source: a man between 18 and 35 years old with Graves' hyperthyroidism. CDR3s include the opening cysteine and the closing phenylalanine or tryptophan. The D gene is left open where the match is weak. Expanded clones are given a class, and other clones once, few, many or no size at all.

V gene,clone size,J gene,D gene,CDR3 DNA,CDR3 protein
TRBV12-3/TRBV12-4,many,TRBJ1-6,TRBD1,TGTGCCAGCAGTCTACAGGGGGCTTTTGGTTCACCCCTCCACTTT,CASSLQGAFGSPLHF
TRBV5-1,NA,TRBJ1-2,NA,TGCGCCAGCAGCTTGACCCCCACATCGGGCTATGGCTACACCTTC,CASSLTPTSGYGYTF
TRBV30,NA,TRBJ2-3,NA,TGTGCCTGGAGTGGGGGGACTAGCACAGATACGCAGTATTTT,CAWSGGTSTDTQYF
TRBV9,NA,TRBJ1-2,TRBD1,TGTGCCAGCAGCGTAGCTGGAGGGCAGGGGGACTATGGCTACACCTTC,CASSVAGGQGDYGYTF
TRBV24-1,few,TRBJ1-2,TRBD1,TGTGCCACCAGTGATGGGACAGGGGGCTGGTATGGCTACACCTTC,CATSDGTGGWYGYTF
TRBV24-1,NA,TRBJ2-3,TRBD2,TGTGCCACCAGCGTGACTAGCGGGAGCACAGATACGCAGTATTTT,CATSVTSGSTDTQYF
TRBV2,many,TRBJ2-5,TRBD1,TGTGCCAGCAGTCCGGACAGGGAAGAGACCCAGTACTTC,CASSPDREETQYF
TRBV11-2,many,TRBJ2-5,NA,TGTGCCAGCAGCATCACGGCTGGGTACCAAGAGACCCAGTACTTC,CASSITAGYQETQYF
TRBV9,NA,TRBJ2-7,TRBD2,TGTGCCAGCAGCCCCGGGACTAGCGGGAGACAGTACTTC,CASSPGTSGRQYF
TRBV3-1,many,TRBJ2-5,TRBD1,TGTGCCAGCAGCCCCACCGGGACAGGGAAAGAGACCCAGTACTTC,CASSPTGTGKETQYF
TRBV29-1,NA,TRBJ2-2,NA,TGCAGCGTTGACGGGGCAGGGGACACCGGGGAGCTGTTTTTT,CSVDGAGDTGELFF
TRBV9,NA,TRBJ2-1,TRBD2,TGTGCCAGCAGCGGTTTAGCGGGAGGGAACCGCAATGAGCAGTTCTTC,CASSGLAGGNRNEQFF
TRBV7-2,few,TRBJ2-5,TRBD1,TGTGCCAGCAGCTCATCTCAGGGGGTAGAGACCCAGTACTTC,CASSSSQGVETQYF
TRBV28,many,TRBJ2-7,NA,TGTGCCAGCAGCTATGGACAGAACAACGTGGAGCAGTACTTC,CASSYGQNNVEQYF
TRBV20-1,few,TRBJ2-7,NA,TGCAGTGGGATGGCCGGGACAAATTCCTACGAGCAGTACTTC,CSGMAGTNSYEQYF
TRBV5-1,few,TRBJ1-1,NA,TGCGCCAGCAGCATGGGACGGATGATGAACACTGAAGCTTTCTTT,CASSMGRMMNTEAFF
TRBV4-1,few,TRBJ2-7,TRBD2,TGCGCCAGCAGCCACAGACTAGCGTTACCCTACGAGCAGTACTTC,CASSHRLALPYEQYF
TRBV19,few,TRBJ1-1,NA,TGTGCCAGCTCAATCGCGGTGAGGGCGAACACTGAAGCTTTCTTT,CASSIAVRANTEAFF
TRBV2,few,TRBJ1-5,NA,TGTGCCAGCAGTGAACAGTTCAATCAGCCCCAGCATTTT,CASSEQFNQPQHF
TRBV7-8,many,TRBJ2-2,NA,TGTGCCAGCAGCTTAGTTGCAGGGCCCGACACCGGGGAGCTGTTTTTT,CASSLVAGPDTGELFF
TRBV20-1,many,TRBJ2-7,NA,TGCAGTGCTAGAGCTGGGGGACAAACCTACGAGCAGTACTTC,CSARAGGQTYEQYF
TRBV13,NA,TRBJ1-6,NA,TGTGCCAGCAGGAGGGAGGGGTCACCCCTCCACTTT,CASRREGSPLHF
TRBV20-1,NA,TRBJ2-3,TRBD2,TGCAGTGGTAATGTGGCGGGAGGGTTCATGGATACGCAGTATTTT,CSGNVAGGFMDTQYF
TRBV2,NA,TRBJ2-5,TRBD1,TGTGCCAGCAGTGCCGGGACAGGGGGCCTCCAAGAGACCCAGTACTTC,CASSAGTGGLQETQYF
TRBV6-4,NA,TRBJ2-2,NA,TGTGCCAGCAGTGACACGAACACCGGGGAGCTGTTTTTT,CASSDTNTGELFF
TRBV28,NA,TRBJ2-7,TRBD2,TGTGCCAGCAGTCAACCTGTAGCGGGGAGCTCCTACGAGCAGTACTTC,CASSQPVAGSSYEQYF
TRBV6-5,NA,TRBJ2-1,TRBD2,TGTGCCAGCAGTTGGGGGGGGGGAAGGGGTGCGGGAGGTCACTACAATGAGCAGTTCTTC,CASSWGGGRGAGGHYNEQFF
TRBV7-9,NA,TRBJ2-2,NA,TGTGCCAGCAGCCCCCATGGCGGAGAAAACACCGGGGAGCTGTTTTTT,CASSPHGGENTGELFF
TRBV28,NA,TRBJ2-5,NA,TGTGCCAGCAGGGGCCATGGAGGGTTTCAAGAGACCCAGTACTTC,CASRGHGGFQETQYF
TRBV11-2,few,TRBJ2-1,TRBD1,TGTGCCAGCAGCCGCGGACAGGTCTTCAATGAGCAGTTCTTC,CASSRGQVFNEQFF
TRBV7-2,many,TRBJ2-3,TRBD1,TGTGCCAGCAGCCAGCAGGTTAGACAGGGAGAGTATTTT,CASSQQVRQGEYF
TRBV20-1,NA,TRBJ2-7,TRBD2,TGCAGTGGAGCGGGAGATCCCTACGAGCAGTACTTC,CSGAGDPYEQYF
TRBV10-3,few,TRBJ1-1,NA,TGTGCCCGAGTAGAAAGGGAACGGACTGAAGCTTTCTTT,CARVERERTEAFF
TRBV6-5,few,TRBJ2-1,NA,TGTGCCAGCAGTTACTCGTTGGGGGCGACGGGAGACAATGAGCAGTTCTTC,CASSYSLGATGDNEQFF
TRBV20-1,few,TRBJ1-1,TRBD1,TGCAGTGCTAGAGATCCTCGACGGCAGGGGGTTGAAGCTTTCTTT,CSARDPRRQGVEAFF
TRBV27,NA,TRBJ2-2,NA,TGTGCCAGCAGAGAAATTGATTACAGGGCTGGGGGGGAGCTGTTTTTT,CASREIDYRAGGELFF
TRBV4-2,NA,TRBJ2-6,NA,TGTGCCAGCAGTCTGGTGATGACAGGAGCTGGGGCCAACGTCCTGACTTTC,CASSLVMTGAGANVLTF
TRBV2,many,TRBJ2-1,TRBD2,TGTGCCAGCAGTGATGCCCTAGCGGGGGACAATGAGCAGTTCTTC,CASSDALAGDNEQFF
TRBV5-6,NA,TRBJ1-1,TRBD1,TGTGCCAGCAGCTCGGTATATTTCAGGGGGCACGGTGAAGCTTTCTTT,CASSSVYFRGHGEAFF
TRBV7-9,NA,TRBJ2-7,NA,TGTGCCAGCACGCGGGGAATGGCCTACGAGCAGTACTTC,CASTRGMAYEQYF
TRBV20-1,NA,TRBJ1-1,TRBD1,TGCAGTGCCCCCGACCTAAGACAGGGGAACACTGAAGCTTTCTTT,CSAPDLRQGNTEAFF
TRBV2,NA,TRBJ2-1,TRBD2,TGTGCCAGTCGACTAGCGGGAGGGTTAAACAATGAGCAGTTCTTC,CASRLAGGLNNEQFF
TRBV19,NA,TRBJ1-1,TRBD1,TGTGCCAGTAGTGTCCAGGGGGCTAGGGTCACTGAAGCTTTCTTT,CASSVQGARVTEAFF
TRBV2,many,TRBJ1-5,NA,TGTGCCAGCAGTGAAACAAGTCTGGGATATCAGCCCCAGCATTTT,CASSETSLGYQPQHF
TRBV7-9,NA,TRBJ1-4,NA,TGTGCCAGCAGCGGGAAAGCAACTAATGAAAAACTGTTTTTT,CASSGKATNEKLFF
TRBV12-3/TRBV12-4,many,TRBJ2-7,NA,TGTGCCAGCAGTTTATCAGGACGAGACTACGAGCAGTACTTC,CASSLSGRDYEQYF
TRBV7-9,NA,TRBJ2-5,NA,TGTGCCAGCAGCTCGCCCGCCCAGGGCACTCAAGAGACCCAGTACTTC,CASSSPAQGTQETQYF
TRBV7-8,many,TRBJ2-7,TRBD2,TGTGCCAGCAGCTTAGGGGCTAGCGGGAGCCACGAGCAGTACTTC,CASSLGASGSHEQYF
TRBV11-2,few,TRBJ2-7,NA,TGTGCCAGCCACTCCAGGGCAGCCTACGAGCAGTACTTC,CASHSRAAYEQYF
TRBV6-1,NA,TRBJ2-7,NA,TGTGCCAGCAGTGAAAAAGGGGTTGGCTCCTACGAGCAGTACTTC,CASSEKGVGSYEQYF